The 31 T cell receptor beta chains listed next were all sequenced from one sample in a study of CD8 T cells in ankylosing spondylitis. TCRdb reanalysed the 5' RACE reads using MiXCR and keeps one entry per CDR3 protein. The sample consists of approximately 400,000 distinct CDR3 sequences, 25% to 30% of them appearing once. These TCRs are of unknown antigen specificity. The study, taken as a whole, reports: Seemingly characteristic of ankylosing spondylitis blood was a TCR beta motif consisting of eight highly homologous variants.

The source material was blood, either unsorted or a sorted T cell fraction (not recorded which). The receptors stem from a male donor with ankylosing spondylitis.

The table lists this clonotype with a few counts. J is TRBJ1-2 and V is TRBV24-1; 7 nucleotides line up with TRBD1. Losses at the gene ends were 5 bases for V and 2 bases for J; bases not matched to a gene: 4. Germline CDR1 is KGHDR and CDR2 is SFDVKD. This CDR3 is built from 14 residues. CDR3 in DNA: TGTGCCACCAGTGGCCGGGACAGCAACTATGGCTACACCTTC. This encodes CATSGRDSNYGYTF.

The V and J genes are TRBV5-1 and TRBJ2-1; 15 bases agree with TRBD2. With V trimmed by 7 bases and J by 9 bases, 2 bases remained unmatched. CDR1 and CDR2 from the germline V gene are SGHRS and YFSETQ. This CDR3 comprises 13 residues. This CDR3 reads CASGGLAGGEQFF. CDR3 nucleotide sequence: TGCGCCAGCGGGGGACTAGCGGGGGGTGAGCAGTTCTTC.

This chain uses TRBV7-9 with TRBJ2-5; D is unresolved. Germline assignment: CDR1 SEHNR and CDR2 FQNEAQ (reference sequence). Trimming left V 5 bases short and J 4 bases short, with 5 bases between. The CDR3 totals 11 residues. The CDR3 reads CASSPIETQYF. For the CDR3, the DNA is TGTGCCAGCAGCCCAATAGAGACCCAGTACTTC.

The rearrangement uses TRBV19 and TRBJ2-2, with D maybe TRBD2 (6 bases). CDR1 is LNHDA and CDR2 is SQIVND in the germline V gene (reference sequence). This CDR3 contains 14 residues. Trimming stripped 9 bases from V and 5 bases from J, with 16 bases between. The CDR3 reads CASKPGRETGELFF. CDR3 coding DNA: TGTGCCAGCAAACCCGGGAGAGAAACCGGGGAGCTGTTTTTT.

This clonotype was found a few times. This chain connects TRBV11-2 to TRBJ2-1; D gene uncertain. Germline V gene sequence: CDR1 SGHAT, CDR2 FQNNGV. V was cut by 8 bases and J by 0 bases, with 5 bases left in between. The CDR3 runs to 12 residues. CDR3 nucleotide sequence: TGTGCCAGCGGTGGCTCCTACAATGAGCAGTTCTTC. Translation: CASGGSYNEQFF.

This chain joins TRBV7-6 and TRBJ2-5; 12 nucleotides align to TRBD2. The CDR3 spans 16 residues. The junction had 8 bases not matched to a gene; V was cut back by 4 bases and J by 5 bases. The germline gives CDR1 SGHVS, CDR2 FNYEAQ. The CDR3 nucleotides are TGTGCCAGCAGCTCGGGACTAGCGGGCCTCCTGGAGACCCAGTACTTC. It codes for CASSSGLAGLLETQYF.

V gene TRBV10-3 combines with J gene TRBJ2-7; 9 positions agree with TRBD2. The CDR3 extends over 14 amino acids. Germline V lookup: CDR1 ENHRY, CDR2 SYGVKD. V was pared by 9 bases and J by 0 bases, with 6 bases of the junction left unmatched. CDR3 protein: CAILAGANSYEQYF. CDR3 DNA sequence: TGTGCCATTTTAGCGGGAGCGAACTCCTACGAGCAGTACTTC.

This chain's CDR3 is CSVVGNTGYNEQFF. The CDR3 DNA follows: TGCAGCGTTGTAGGCAATACAGGCTACAATGAGCAGTTCTTC. This chain uses TRBV29-1 with TRBJ2-1, with D maybe TRBD1 (5 bases). Germline-derived CDR1 and CDR2 are SQVTM and ANQGSEA. V lost 4 bases, J lost 3 bases, and 13 bases lay in between. CDR3 size: 14 residues.

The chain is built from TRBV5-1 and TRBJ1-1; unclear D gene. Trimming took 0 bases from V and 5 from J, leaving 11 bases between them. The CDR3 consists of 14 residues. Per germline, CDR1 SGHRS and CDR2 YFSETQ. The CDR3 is CASSLDLLGTEAFF. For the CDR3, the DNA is TGCGCCAGCAGCTTGGACCTTCTCGGGACTGAAGCTTTCTTT.

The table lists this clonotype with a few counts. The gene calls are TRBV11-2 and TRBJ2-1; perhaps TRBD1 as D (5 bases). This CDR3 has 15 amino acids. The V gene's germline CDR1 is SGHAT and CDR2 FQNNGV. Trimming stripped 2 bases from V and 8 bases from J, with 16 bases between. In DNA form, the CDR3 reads TGTGCCAGCAGCTTAATTCAGGGCTGGGGTGATGAGCAGTTCTTC. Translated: CASSLIQGWGDEQFF.

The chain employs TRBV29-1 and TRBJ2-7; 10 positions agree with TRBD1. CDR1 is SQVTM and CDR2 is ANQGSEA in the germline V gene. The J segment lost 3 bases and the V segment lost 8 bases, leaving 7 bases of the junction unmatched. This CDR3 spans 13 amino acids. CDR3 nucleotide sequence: TGCAGCTCCCCCGGGACAGGGGTCTACGAGCAGTACGTC. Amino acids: CSSPGTGVYEQYV.

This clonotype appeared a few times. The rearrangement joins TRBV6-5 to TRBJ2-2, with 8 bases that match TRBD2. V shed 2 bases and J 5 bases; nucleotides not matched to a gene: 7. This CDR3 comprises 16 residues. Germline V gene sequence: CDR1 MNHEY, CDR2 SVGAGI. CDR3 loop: CASSYLSGRETGELFF. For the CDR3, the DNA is TGTGCCAGCAGTTACCTCTCCGGGAGGGAAACCGGGGAGCTGTTTTTT.

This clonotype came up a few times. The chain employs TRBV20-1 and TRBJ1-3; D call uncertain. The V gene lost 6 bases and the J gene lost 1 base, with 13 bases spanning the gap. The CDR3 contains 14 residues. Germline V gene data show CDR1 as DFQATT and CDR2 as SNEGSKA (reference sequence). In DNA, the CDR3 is TGCAGTGCGGGAGAGAACTTTTCTGGAAACACCATATATTTT. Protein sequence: CSAGENFSGNTIYF.

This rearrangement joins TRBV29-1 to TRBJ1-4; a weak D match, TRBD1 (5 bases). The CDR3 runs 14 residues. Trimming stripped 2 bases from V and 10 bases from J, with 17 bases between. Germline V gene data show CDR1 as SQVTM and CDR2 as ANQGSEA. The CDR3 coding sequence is TGCAGCGTTGAACAGGGAGGGAGGCCTGGAAAACTGTTTTTT. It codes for CSVEQGGRPGKLFF.

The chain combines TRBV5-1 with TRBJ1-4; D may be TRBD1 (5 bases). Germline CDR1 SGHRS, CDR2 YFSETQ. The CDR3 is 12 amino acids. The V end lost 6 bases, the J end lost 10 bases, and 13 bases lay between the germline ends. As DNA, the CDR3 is TGCGCCAGCACCAGGGACGGCGGAAAACTGTTTTTT. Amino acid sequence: CASTRDGGKLFF. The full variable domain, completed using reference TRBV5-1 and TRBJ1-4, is KAGVTQTPRYLIKTRGQQVTLSCSPISGHRSVSWYQQTPGQGLQFLFEYFSETQRNKGNFPGRFSGRQFSNSRSEMNVSTLELGDSALYLCASTRDGGKLFFGSGTQLSVL.

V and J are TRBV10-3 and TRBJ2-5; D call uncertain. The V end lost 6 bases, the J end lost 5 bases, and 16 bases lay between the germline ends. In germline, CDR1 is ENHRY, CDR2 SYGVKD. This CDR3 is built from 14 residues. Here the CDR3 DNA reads TGTGCCATCAGGGGTTTAGGACCTGTGGAGACCCAGTACTTC. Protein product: CAIRGLGPVETQYF.

DNA for the CDR3: TGTGCCAGCAGCTTCACTTTCCTTACTAGGACTGAAGCTTTCTTT. This encodes CASSFTFLTRTEAFF. This sequence joins TRBV11-2 and TRBJ1-1; D unresolved. The CDR3 is 15 residues long. Trimming took off 3 bases at V and 5 bases at J, with 16 bases between the two ends. Looked up from germline, CDR1 is SGHAT and CDR2 is FQNNGV.

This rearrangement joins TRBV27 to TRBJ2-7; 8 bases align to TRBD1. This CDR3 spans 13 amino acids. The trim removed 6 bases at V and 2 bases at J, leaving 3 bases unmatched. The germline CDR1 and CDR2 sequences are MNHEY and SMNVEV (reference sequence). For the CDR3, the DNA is TGTGCCAGCAGAAGACAGGGGACCTACGAGCAGTACGTC. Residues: CASRRQGTYEQYV.

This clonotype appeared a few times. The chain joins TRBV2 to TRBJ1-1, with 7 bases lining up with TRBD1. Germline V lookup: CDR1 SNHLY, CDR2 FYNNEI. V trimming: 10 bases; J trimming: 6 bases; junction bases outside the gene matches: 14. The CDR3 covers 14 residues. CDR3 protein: CATRTGGVLAEAFF. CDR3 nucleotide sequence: TGTGCCACCAGGACAGGAGGGGTTTTAGCTGAAGCTTTCTTT.

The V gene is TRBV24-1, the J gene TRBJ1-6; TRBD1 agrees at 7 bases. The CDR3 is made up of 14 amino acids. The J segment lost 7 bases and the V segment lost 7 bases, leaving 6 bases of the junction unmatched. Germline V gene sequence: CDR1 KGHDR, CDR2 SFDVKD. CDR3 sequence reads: CATSSGTANSPLHF. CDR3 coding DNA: TGTGCCACCAGCTCCGGGACAGCCAATTCACCCCTCCACTTT.

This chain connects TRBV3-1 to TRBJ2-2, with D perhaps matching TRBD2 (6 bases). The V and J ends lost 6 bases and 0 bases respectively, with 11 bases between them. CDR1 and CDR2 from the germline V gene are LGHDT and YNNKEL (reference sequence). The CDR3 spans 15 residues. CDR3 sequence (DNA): TGTGCCAGCAGACGCGGGACTTCGAACACCGGGGAGCTGTTTTTT. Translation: CASRRGTSNTGELFF.

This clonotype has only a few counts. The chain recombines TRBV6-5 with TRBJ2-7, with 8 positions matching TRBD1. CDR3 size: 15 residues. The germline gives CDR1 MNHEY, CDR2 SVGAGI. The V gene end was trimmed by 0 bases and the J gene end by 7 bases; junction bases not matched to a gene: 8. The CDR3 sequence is CASSYSGQGAGEQYV. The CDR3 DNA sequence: TGTGCCAGCAGTTACTCAGGGCAGGGGGCCGGGGAGCAGTACGTC.

The CDR3 reads CASSEGSYTMTLYF. The CDR3 bases are TGTGCCAGCAGTGAAGGGAGCTATACTATGACCTTATATTTT. The rearrangement uses TRBV25-1 and TRBJ1-3; D is undetermined. This CDR3 is built from 14 residues. Germline-derived CDR1 and CDR2 are MGHDK and SYGVNS. The V gene lost 2 bases and the J gene lost 14 bases, with 19 bases spanning the gap.

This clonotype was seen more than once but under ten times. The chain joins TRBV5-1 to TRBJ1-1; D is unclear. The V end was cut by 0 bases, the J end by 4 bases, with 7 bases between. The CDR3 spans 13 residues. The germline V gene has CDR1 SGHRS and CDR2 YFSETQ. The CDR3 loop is CASSLDYTTEAFF. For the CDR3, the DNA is TGCGCCAGCAGCTTGGACTATACCACTGAAGCTTTCTTT.

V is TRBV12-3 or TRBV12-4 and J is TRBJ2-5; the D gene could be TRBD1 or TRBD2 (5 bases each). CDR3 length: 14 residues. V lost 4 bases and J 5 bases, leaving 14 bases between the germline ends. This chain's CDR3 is CASSSFGGAETQYF. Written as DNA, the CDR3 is TGTGCCAGCAGTTCTTTTGGGGGAGCGGAGACCCAGTACTTC.

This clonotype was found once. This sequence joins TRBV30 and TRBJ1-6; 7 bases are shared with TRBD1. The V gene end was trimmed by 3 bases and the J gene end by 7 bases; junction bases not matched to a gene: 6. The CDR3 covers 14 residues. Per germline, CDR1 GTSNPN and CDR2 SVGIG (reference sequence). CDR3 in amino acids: CAWRLTGNNSPLHF. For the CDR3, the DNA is TGTGCCTGGAGATTGACAGGGAACAATTCACCCCTCCACTTT.

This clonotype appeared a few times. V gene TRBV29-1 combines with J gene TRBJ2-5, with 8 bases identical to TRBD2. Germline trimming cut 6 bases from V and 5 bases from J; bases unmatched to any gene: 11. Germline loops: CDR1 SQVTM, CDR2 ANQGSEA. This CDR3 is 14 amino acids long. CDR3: CSVRTRLAGETQYF. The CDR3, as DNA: TGCAGCGTCCGGACGAGGCTAGCGGGTGAGACCCAGTACTTC.

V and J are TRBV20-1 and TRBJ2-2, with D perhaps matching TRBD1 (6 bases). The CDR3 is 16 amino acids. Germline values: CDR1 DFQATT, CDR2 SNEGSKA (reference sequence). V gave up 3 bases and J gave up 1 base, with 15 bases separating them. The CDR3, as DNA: TGCAGTGCTAGGGACGGACAGTCGCTGAACACCGGGGAGCTGTTTTTT. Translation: CSARDGQSLNTGELFF.

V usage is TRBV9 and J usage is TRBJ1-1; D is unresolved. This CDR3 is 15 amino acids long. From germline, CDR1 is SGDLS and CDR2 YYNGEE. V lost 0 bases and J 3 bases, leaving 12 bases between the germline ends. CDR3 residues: CASSVGRALDTEAFF. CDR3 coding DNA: TGTGCCAGCAGCGTAGGACGGGCGCTGGACACTGAAGCTTTCTTT.

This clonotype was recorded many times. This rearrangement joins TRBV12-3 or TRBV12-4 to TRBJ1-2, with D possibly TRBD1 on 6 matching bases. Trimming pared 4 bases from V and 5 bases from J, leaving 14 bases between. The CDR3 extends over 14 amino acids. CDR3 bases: TGTGCCAGCAGTTCCTCAGGGGTAGGGTATGGCTACACCTTC. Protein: CASSSSGVGYGYTF.

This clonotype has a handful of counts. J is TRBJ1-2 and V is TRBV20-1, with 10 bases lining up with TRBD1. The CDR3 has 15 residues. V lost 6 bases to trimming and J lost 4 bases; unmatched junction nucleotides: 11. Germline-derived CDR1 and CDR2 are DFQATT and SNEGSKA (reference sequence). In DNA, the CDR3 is TGCAGTGCCGATAGGGGGACAGGGGAGGGCTATGGCTACACCTTC. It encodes CSADRGTGEGYGYTF.